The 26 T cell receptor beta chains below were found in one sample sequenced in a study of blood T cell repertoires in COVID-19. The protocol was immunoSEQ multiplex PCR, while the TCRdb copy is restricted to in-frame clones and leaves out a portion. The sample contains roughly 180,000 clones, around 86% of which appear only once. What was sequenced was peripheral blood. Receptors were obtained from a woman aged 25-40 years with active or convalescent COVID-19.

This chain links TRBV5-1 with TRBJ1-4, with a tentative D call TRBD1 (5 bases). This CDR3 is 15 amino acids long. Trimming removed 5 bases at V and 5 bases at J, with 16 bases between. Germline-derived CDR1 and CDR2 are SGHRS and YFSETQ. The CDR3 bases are TGCGCCAGCAGTCCGCGGGACCGCGGAAATGAAAAACTGTTTTTT. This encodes CASSPRDRGNEKLFF. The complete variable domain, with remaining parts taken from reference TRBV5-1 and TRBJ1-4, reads KAGVTQTPRYLIKTRGQQVTLSCSPISGHRSVSWYQQTPGQGLQFLFEYFSETQRNKGNFPGRFSGRQFSNSRSEMNVSTLELGDSALYLCASSPRDRGNEKLFFGSGTQLSVL.

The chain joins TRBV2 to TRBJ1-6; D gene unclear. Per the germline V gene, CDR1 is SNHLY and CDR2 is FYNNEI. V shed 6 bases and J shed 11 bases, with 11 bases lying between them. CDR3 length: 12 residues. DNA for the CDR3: TGTGCCAGCAGGGGTCCGGGGACACCCCTCCACTTT. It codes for CASRGPGTPLHF. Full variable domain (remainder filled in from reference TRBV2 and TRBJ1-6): EPEVTQTPSHQVTQMGQEVILRCVPISNHLYFYWYRQILGQKVEFLVSFYNNEISEKSEIFDDQFSVERPDGSNFTLKIRSTKLEDSAMYFCASRGPGTPLHFGNGTRLTVT.

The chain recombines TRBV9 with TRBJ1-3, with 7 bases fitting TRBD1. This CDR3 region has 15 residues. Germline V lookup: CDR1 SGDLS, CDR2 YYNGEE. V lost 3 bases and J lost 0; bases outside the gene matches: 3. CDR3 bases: TGTGCCAGCAGCGCGACAGGGAGCTCTGGAAACACCATATATTTT. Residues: CASSATGSSGNTIYF.

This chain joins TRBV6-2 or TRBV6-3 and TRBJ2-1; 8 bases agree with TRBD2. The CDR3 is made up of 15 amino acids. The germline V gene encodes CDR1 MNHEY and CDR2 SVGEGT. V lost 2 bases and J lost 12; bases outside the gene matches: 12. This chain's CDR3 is CASSYDNGGADWQFF. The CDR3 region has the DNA TGTGCCAGCAGTTACGATAACGGGGGGGCCGATTGGCAGTTCTTC.

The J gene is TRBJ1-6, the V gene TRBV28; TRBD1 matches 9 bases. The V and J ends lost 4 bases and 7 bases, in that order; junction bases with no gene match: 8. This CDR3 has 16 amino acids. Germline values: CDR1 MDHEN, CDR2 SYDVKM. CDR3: CASSYPDRGRNSPLHF. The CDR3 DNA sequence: TGTGCCAGCAGTTATCCCGACAGGGGGAGGAATTCACCCCTCCACTTT.

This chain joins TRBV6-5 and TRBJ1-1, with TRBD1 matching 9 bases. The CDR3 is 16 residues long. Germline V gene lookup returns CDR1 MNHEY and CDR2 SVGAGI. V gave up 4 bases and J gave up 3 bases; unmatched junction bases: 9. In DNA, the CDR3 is TGTGCCAGCAGTTCACGCCGGGGACAGGGAGACACTGAAGCTTTCTTT. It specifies CASSSRRGQGDTEAFF.

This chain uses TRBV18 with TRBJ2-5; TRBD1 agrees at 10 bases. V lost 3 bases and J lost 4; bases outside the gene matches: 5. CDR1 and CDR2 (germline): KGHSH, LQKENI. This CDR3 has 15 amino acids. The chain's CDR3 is CASSPRQGARETQYF. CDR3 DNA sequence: TGTGCCAGCTCACCGCGACAGGGGGCTCGAGAGACCCAGTACTTC.

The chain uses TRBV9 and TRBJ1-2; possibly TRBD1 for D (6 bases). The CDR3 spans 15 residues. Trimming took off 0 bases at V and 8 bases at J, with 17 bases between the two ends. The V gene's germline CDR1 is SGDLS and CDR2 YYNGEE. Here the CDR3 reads CASSVGGGLGRGYTF. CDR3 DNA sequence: TGTGCCAGCAGCGTAGGCGGGGGGCTGGGTCGCGGCTACACCTTC. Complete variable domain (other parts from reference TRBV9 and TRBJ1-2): DSGVTQTPKHLITATGQRVTLRCSPRSGDLSVYWYQQSLDQGLQFLIQYYNGEERAKGNILERFSAQQFPDLHSELNLSSLELGDSALYFCASSVGGGLGRGYTFGSGTRLTVV.

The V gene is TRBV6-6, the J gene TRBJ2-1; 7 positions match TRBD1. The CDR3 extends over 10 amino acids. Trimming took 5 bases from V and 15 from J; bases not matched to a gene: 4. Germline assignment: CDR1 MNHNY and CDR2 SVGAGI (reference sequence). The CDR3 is CASSEGQTFF. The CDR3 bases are TGTGCCAGCAGTGAGGGACAGACGTTCTTC.

The CDR3 DNA follows: TGTGCCTGGAGTGTATCGGGGAACTATGGCTACACCTTC. Translating it yields CAWSVSGNYGYTF. The rearrangement uses TRBV30 and TRBJ1-2; no reliable D call. Trimming cost V 0 bases and J 2 bases, with 7 bases left between them. The CDR3 consists of 13 residues. Per germline, CDR1 GTSNPN and CDR2 SVGIG (reference sequence).

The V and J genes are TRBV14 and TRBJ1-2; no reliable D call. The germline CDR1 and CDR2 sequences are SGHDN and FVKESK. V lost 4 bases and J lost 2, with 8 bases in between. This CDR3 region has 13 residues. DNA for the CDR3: TGTGCCAGCAGCCCTGGGCCAAACTATGGCTACACCTTC. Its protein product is CASSPGPNYGYTF.

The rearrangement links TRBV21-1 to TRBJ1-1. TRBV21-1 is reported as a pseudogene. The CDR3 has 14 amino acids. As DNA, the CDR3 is TGTGCCAGCAGCACCGCCCGGGGTCACACTGAAGCTTTCTTT. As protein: CASSTARGHTEAFF.

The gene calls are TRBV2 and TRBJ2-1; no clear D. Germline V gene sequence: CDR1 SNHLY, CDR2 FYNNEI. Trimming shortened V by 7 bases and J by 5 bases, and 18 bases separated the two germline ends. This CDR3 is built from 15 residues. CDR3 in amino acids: CASTPTISLNNEQFF. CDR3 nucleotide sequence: TGTGCCAGCACCCCTACGATCTCCCTAAACAATGAGCAGTTCTTC.

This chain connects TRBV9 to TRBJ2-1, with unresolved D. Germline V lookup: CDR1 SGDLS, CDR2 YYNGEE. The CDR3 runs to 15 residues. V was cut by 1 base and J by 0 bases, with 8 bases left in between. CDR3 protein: CASSVSIASYNEQFF. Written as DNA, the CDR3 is TGTGCCAGCAGCGTATCCATAGCCTCCTACAATGAGCAGTTCTTC.

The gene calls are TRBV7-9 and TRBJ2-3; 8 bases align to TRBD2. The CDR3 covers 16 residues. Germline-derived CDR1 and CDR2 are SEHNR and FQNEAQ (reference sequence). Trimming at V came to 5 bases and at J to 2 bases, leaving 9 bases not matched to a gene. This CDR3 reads CASSPPPGLVTDTQYF. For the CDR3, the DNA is TGTGCCAGCAGCCCTCCCCCGGGACTAGTCACAGATACGCAGTATTTT.

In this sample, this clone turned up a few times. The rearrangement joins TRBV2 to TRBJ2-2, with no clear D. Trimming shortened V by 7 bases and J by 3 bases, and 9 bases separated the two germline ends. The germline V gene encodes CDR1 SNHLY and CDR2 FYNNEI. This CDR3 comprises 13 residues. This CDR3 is CASTSGHTGELFF. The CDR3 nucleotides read TGTGCCAGCACTAGTGGTCACACCGGGGAGCTGTTTTTT.

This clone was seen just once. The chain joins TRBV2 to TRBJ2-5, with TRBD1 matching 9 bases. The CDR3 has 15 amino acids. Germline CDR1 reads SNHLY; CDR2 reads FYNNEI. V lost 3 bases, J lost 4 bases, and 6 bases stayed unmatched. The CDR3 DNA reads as TGTGCCAGCAGTGATGGGACAGGGACGGGAGAGACCCAGTACTTC. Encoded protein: CASSDGTGTGETQYF.

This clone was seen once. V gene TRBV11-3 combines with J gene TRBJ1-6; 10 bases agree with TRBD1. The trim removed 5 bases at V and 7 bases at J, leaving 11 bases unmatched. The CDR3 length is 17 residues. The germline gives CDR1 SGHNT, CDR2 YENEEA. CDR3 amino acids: CASSLATGGAGNSPLHF. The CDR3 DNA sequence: TGTGCCAGCAGCCTGGCGACAGGGGGCGCCGGCAATTCACCCCTCCACTTT.

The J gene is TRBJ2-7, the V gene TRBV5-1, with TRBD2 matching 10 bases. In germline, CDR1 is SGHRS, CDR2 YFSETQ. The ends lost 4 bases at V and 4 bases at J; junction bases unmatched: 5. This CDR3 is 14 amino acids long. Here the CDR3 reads CASSRAAGGYEQYF. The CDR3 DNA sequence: TGCGCCAGCAGCCGCGCAGCGGGAGGGTACGAGCAGTACTTC.

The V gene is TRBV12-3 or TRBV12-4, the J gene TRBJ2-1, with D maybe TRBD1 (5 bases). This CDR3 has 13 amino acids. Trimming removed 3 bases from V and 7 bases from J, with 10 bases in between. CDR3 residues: CASSLQGWNEQFF. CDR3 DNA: TGTGCCAGCAGTTTGCAGGGTTGGAATGAGCAGTTCTTC.

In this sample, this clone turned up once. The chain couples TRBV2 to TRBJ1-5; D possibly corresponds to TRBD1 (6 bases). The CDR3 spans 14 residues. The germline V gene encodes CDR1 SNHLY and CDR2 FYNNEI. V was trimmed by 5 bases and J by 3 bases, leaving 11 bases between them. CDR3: CASSQDSLNQPQHF. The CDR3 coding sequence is TGTGCCAGCAGTCAGGACAGCCTCAATCAGCCCCAGCATTTT.

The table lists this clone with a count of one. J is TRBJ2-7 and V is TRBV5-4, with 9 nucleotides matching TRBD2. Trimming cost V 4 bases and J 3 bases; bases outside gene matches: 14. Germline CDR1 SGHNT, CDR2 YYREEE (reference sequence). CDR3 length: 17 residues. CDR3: CASSRGSAGGPIYEQYF. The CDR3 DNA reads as TGTGCCAGCAGCCGAGGGTCAGCGGGAGGACCTATCTACGAGCAGTACTTC.

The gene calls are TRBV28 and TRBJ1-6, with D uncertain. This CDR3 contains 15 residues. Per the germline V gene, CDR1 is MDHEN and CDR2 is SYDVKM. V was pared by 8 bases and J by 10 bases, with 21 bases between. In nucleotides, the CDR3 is TGTGCCAGCGACTCAGTAGTATCCAGAGGGTCACCCCTCCACTTT. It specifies CASDSVVSRGSPLHF.

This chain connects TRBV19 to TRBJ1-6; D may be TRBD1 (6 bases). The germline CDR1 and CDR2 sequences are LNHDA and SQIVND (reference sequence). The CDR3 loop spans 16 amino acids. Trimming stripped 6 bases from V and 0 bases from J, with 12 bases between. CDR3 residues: CASSVRGSSYNSPLHF. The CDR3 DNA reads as TGTGCCAGTAGCGTCAGGGGCAGCTCCTATAATTCACCCCTCCACTTT.

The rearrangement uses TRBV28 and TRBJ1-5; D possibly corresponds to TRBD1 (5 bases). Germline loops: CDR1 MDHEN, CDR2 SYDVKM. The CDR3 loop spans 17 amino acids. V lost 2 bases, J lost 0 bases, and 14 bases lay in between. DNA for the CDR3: TGTGCCAGCAGTTTAAAGGGCGGGGGATATAGCAATCAGCCCCAGCATTTT. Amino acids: CASSLKGGGYSNQPQHF.

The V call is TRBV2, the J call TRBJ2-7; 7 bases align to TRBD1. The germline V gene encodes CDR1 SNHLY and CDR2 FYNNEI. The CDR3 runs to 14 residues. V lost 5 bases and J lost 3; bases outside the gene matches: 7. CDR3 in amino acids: CASSLGTEIYEQYF. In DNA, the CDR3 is TGTGCCAGCAGTCTTGGGACAGAGATCTACGAGCAGTACTTC.